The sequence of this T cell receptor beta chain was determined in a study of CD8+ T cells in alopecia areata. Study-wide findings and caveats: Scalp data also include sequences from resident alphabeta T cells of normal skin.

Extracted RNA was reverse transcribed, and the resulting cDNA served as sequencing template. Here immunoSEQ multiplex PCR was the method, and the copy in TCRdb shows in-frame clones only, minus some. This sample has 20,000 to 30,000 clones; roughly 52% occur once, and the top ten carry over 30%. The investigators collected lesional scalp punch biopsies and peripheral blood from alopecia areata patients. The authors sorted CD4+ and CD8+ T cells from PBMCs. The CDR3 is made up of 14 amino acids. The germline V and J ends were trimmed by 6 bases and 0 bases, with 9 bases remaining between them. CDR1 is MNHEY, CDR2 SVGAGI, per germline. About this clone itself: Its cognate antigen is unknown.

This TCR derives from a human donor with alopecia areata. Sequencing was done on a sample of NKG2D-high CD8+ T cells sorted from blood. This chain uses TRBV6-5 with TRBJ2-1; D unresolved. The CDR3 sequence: CASSPTSSYNEQFF. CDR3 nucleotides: TGTGCCAGCAGCCCCACGAGCTCCTACAATGAGCAGTTCTTC.